Described below is a single T cell receptor (beta chain) sequence and its context. The antigen remains unidentified. Repertoires were generated with immunoSEQ multiplex PCR, while TCRdb's copy carries only in-frame clones and drops some. Among 110,000 or so clones, around 84% were seen once, and the ten largest hold 17%. This sample stems from a study of T cell responses to AZD1222 COVID-19 vaccine. Study results and limitations: Sampling captured repertoires only after the peak T cell response. The study identified only a handful of AZD1222 recipients as seropositive at baseline.

Trimming stripped 6 bases from V and 7 bases from J, with 19 bases between. CDR1 SGHAT and CDR2 FQNNGV come from the germline V gene. The CDR3 runs 15 residues. Sequenced here: peripheral blood, sampled 28 days after the second AZD1222 dose. The chain couples TRBV11-2 to TRBJ2-1; perhaps TRBD2 as D (7 bases). This clonotype was obtained from an adult who received the AZD1222 COVID-19 vaccine. The CDR3 is CASSKGGGFLNEQFF. CDR3 DNA: TGTGCCAGCAGTAAAGGGGGGGGGTTTTTGAATGAGCAGTTCTTC.